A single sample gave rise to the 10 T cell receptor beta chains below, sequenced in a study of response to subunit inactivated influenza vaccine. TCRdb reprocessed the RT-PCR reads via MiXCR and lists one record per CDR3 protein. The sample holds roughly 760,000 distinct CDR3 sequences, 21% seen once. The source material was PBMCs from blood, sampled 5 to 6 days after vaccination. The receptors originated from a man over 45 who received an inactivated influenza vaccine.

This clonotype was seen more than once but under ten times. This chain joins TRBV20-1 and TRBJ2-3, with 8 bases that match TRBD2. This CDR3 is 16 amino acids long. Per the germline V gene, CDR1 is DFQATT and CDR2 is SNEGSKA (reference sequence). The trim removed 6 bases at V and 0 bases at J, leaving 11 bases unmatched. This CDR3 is CSAVAGASGSTDTQYF. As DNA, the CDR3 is TGCAGTGCCGTGGCCGGGGCTAGCGGGAGCACAGATACGCAGTATTTT.

CDR3 nucleotides: TGTGCCAGCAGCCATAACAGGGGGCACAATCAGCCCCAGCATTTT. This encodes CASSHNRGHNQPQHF. V and J are TRBV16 and TRBJ1-5, with 9 nucleotides matching TRBD1. This CDR3 comprises 15 residues. V lost 3 bases, J lost 3 bases, and 3 bases stayed unmatched. Germline CDR1 is KGHSY and CDR2 is FQNENV.

The CDR3 region has the DNA TGTGCCAGCAGCGGGGACAGGGGGGTCGAGCAGTACTTC. Amino acid sequence: CASSGDRGVEQYF. V and J are TRBV11-2 and TRBJ2-7; 11 nucleotides align to TRBD1. Germline V gene sequence: CDR1 SGHAT, CDR2 FQNNGV. The ends lost 5 bases at V and 6 bases at J; junction bases unmatched: 3. The CDR3 sequence is 13 residues long.

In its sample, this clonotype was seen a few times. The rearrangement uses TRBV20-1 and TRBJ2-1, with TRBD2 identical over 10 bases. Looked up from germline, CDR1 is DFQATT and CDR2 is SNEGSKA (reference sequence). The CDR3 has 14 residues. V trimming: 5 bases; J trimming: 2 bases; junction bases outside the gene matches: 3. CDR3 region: CSAQRGGPYNEQFF. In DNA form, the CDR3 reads TGCAGTGCTCAGCGGGGGGGCCCCTACAATGAGCAGTTCTTC.

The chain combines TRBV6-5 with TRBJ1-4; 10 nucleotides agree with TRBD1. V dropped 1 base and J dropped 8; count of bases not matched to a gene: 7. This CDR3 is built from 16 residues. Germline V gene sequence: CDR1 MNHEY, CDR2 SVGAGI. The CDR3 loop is CASSYYRTGGNEKLFF. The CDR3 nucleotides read TGTGCCAGCAGTTACTATCGGACAGGGGGGAACGAAAAACTGTTTTTT.

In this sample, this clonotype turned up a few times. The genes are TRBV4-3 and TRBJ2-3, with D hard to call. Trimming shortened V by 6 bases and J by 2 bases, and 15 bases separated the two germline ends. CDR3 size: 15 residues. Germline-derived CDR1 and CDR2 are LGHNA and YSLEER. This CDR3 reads CASSPRQHLTDTQYF. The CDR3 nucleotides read TGCGCCAGCAGTCCCAGACAACACCTCACAGATACGCAGTATTTT.

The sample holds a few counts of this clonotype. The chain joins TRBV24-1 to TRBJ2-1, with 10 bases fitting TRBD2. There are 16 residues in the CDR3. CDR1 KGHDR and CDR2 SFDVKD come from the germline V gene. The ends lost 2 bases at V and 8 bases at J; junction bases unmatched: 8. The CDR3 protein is CATSDSLAGGGDEQFF. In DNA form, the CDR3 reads TGTGCCACCAGTGATTCTTTAGCGGGAGGTGGGGATGAGCAGTTCTTC.

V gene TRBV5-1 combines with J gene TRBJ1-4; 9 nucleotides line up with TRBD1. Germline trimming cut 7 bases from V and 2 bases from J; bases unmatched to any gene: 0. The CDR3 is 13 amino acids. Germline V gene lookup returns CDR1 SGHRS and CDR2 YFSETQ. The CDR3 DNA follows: TGCGCCAGCGGGACAGGGACTAATGAAAAACTGTTTTTT. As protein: CASGTGTNEKLFF. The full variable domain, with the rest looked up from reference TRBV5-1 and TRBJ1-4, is KAGVTQTPRYLIKTRGQQVTLSCSPISGHRSVSWYQQTPGQGLQFLFEYFSETQRNKGNFPGRFSGRQFSNSRSEMNVSTLELGDSALYLCASGTGTNEKLFFGSGTQLSVL.

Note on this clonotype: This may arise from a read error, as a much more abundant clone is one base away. DNA for the CDR3: TGCGCCAGCAGCTTGGAACAGGCAGATACGCAGTATTTT. Translated: CASSLEQADTQYF. The chain employs TRBV5-1 and TRBJ2-3; maybe TRBD1 (5 bases). V lost 0 bases and J lost 4, with 6 bases in between. This CDR3 is 13 amino acids long. CDR1 is SGHRS, CDR2 YFSETQ, per germline.

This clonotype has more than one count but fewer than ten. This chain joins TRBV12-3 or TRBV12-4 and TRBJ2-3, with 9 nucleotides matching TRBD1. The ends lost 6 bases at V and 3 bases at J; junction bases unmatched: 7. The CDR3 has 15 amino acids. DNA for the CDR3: TGTGCCAGCAGCCTACAGGGGGCATTGACAGATACGCAGTATTTT. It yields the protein CASSLQGALTDTQYF.